The 27 T cell receptor beta chains in this list originate from one sample, sequenced in a study of quantifying T cell responses using KT2 cells. Study as a whole: cDNA was made from DNase-treated RNA using alpha and beta constant primers.

An oligo carrying a UMI was ligated to the cDNA 3' end. The first PCR ran around 4 cycles with an equimolar RC1.1 and RC1.2 beta primer mix. TCRdb reanalysed the UMI-ligation and nested PCR reads using MiXCR and keeps one entry per CDR3 protein. The table lists roughly 51,000 distinct CDR3 sequences, around 12% of them singletons. Material for sequencing was PBMCs spiked with cells of the T cell clone KT2. Receptors originate from a human donor.

This clonotype was counted a few times. The chain links TRBV27 to TRBJ1-5, with no clear D. Trimming took 1 base from V and 5 from J, leaving 9 bases between them. The CDR3 is 14 residues long. Germline V lookup: CDR1 MNHEY, CDR2 SMNVEV (reference sequence). CDR3 region: CASSLYYEHQPQHF. CDR3 sequence (DNA): TGTGCCAGCAGTTTATATTACGAGCATCAGCCCCAGCATTTT.

The V call is TRBV4-3, the J call TRBJ1-1; D remains ambiguous. V lost 0 bases and J 2 bases, leaving 10 bases between the germline ends. The CDR3 runs to 15 residues. Germline V gene sequence: CDR1 LGHNA, CDR2 YSLEER. Here the CDR3 reads CASSQDRRANTEAFF. The CDR3 nucleotides are TGCGCCAGCAGCCAAGATCGGAGGGCTAACACTGAAGCTTTCTTT.

This chain links TRBV24-1 with TRBJ2-2, with 11 bases aligning to TRBD2. The CDR3 is made up of 17 amino acids. Germline trimming cut 3 bases from V and 0 bases from J; bases unmatched to any gene: 2. Germline V CDR1 and CDR2: KGHDR, SFDVKD. Written as DNA, the CDR3 is TGTGCCACCAGTGATCCTAGCGGGGGGCCGAACACCGGGGAGCTGTTTTTT. It specifies CATSDPSGGPNTGELFF.

This clonotype appeared a few times. The rearrangement links TRBV28 to TRBJ2-1; 7 bases map to TRBD1. CDR1 is MDHEN and CDR2 is SYDVKM in the germline V gene. The CDR3 spans 16 residues. V trimming: 5 bases; J trimming: 4 bases; junction bases outside the gene matches: 11. The CDR3, as DNA: TGTGCCAGCAGTACCTTCGGGACAGAGAATTACAATGAGCAGTTCTTC. This codes for CASSTFGTENYNEQFF.

This clonotype was detected only a few times. V is TRBV7-2 and J is TRBJ1-5, with a tentative D call TRBD1 (6 bases). Germline CDR1 is SGHTA and CDR2 is FQGNSA. The CDR3 is made up of 14 amino acids. With 5 bases removed from V and 3 bases from J, the gap between germline ends came to 11 bases. DNA for the CDR3: TGTGCCAGCAGCCAGGGGATCAACAATCAGCCCCAGCATTTT. It specifies CASSQGINNQPQHF.

This chain joins TRBV6-5 and TRBJ1-1; 7 bases are a match to TRBD1. V shed 1 base and J 6 bases; nucleotides not matched to a gene: 5. This CDR3 contains 14 residues. The germline CDR1 and CDR2 sequences are MNHEY and SVGAGI. This chain's CDR3 is CASSYLQGTPEAFF. In DNA, the CDR3 is TGTGCCAGCAGTTACTTACAGGGGACCCCTGAAGCTTTCTTT.

This clonotype was seen only a few times. The rearrangement links TRBV12-3 or TRBV12-4 to TRBJ1-1; TRBD1 matches 9 bases. The CDR3 has 13 residues. The V and J ends lost 6 bases and 4 bases, in that order; junction bases with no gene match: 3. The CDR3 spells CASRLTGGTEAFF. CDR3 bases: TGTGCCAGCAGATTGACAGGGGGCACTGAAGCTTTCTTT.

The CDR3 coding sequence is TGCAGTGCTAGCGAGGGAGGACAGCCCCAGCATTTT. Protein sequence: CSASEGGQPQHF. The V call is TRBV20-1, the J call TRBJ1-5; D gene uncertain. The CDR3 covers 12 residues. Per germline, CDR1 DFQATT and CDR2 SNEGSKA (reference sequence). V lost 3 bases and J lost 7, with 10 bases in between.

The chain recombines TRBV12-3 or TRBV12-4 with TRBJ2-5; 9 bases match TRBD2. V lost 9 bases and J lost 2; bases outside the gene matches: 10. This CDR3 comprises 15 residues. CDR3 region: CASKRGLADQETQYF. The CDR3 DNA is TGTGCCAGTAAAAGGGGACTAGCAGATCAAGAGACCCAGTACTTC.

This clonotype has more than one count but fewer than ten. The chain links TRBV27 to TRBJ2-3; no definite D call. Germline V gives CDR1 MNHEY, CDR2 SMNVEV (reference sequence). The V end was cut by 2 bases, the J end by 0 bases, with 3 bases between. The CDR3 is 13 amino acids. The CDR3 nucleotides are TGTGCCAGCAGTTTAGGGAGCACAGATACGCAGTATTTT. It encodes CASSLGSTDTQYF.

This clonotype was counted ten times or more. The J gene is TRBJ1-1, the V gene TRBV4-2; D unclear. Trimming removed 2 bases from V and 1 base from J, with 8 bases in between. Germline V gene sequence: CDR1 LGHNA, CDR2 YNFKEQ. The CDR3 is 14 amino acids. CDR3 amino acids: CASSQLTANTEAFF. The CDR3 nucleotides read TGTGCCAGCAGCCAACTGACGGCGAACACTGAAGCTTTCTTT.

This chain links TRBV5-6 with TRBJ2-5, with D possibly called TRBD1 or TRBD2 (6 bases each). The CDR3 is made up of 16 amino acids. Trimming took 2 bases from V and 5 from J, leaving 19 bases between them. Germline V gene data show CDR1 as SGHDT and CDR2 as YYEEEE. Here the CDR3 reads CASSFERGARIETQYF. CDR3 nucleotides: TGTGCCAGCAGCTTCGAAAGGGGGGCGCGAATCGAGACCCAGTACTTC.

The chain uses TRBV14 and TRBJ1-5, with unresolved D. V was pared by 5 bases and J by 5 bases, with 7 bases between. In germline, CDR1 is SGHDN, CDR2 FVKESK. This CDR3 contains 12 residues. The DNA for the CDR3 is TGTGCCAGCAGCGGAAGGGATCAGCCCCAGCATTTT. This translates into CASSGRDQPQHF.

This clonotype has more than one count but fewer than ten. The V and J genes are TRBV2 and TRBJ2-1; TRBD1 matches 7 bases. The length of the CDR3 is 15 residues. CDR1 and CDR2 from the germline V gene are SNHLY and FYNNEI. With V trimmed by 6 bases and J by 3 bases, 8 bases remained unmatched. CDR3 in DNA: TGTGCCAGCAGCACCGACAGGGAGCTCTACAATGAGCAGTTCTTC. Translating gives CASSTDRELYNEQFF.

The chain recombines TRBV20-1 with TRBJ2-3; D ambiguous. The CDR3 loop spans 15 amino acids. CDR1 is DFQATT and CDR2 is SNEGSKA in the germline V gene (reference sequence). Trimming stripped 2 bases from V and 1 base from J, with 13 bases between. This CDR3 reads CSARRITDRTDTQYF. CDR3 sequence (DNA): TGCAGTGCTAGACGAATAACGGACCGCACAGATACGCAGTATTTT.

This sequence joins TRBV12-3 or TRBV12-4 and TRBJ2-3; TRBD2 is a possible D gene (5 bases). V was shortened by 10 bases and J by 5 bases, with 10 bases between the two germline ends. This CDR3 spans 11 amino acids. The CDR3 loop reads CAIPRGDTQYF. As DNA, the CDR3 is TGTGCCATCCCACGGGGAGATACGCAGTATTTT.

This clonotype showed up just once. A much larger clone is a single base away; this may be a read error. The chain joins TRBV3-1 to TRBJ2-5; tentatively, D is TRBD1 or TRBD2 (5 bases each). The CDR3 is made up of 17 amino acids. V gave up 0 bases and J gave up 3 bases, with 17 bases separating them. From germline, CDR1 is LGHDT and CDR2 YNNKEL (reference sequence). CDR3 region: CASSQDLIMGTEETQYF. The DNA for the CDR3 is TGTGCCAGCAGCCAAGATTTGATTATGGGGACGGAAGAGACCCAGTACTTC.

V usage is TRBV5-1 and J usage is TRBJ2-2; no definite D call. This CDR3 comprises 17 residues. Germline V gene data show CDR1 as SGHRS and CDR2 as YFSETQ. Trimming took off 4 bases at V and 3 bases at J, with 19 bases between the two ends. The chain's CDR3 is CASSPKGQRDDTGELFF. In DNA form, the CDR3 reads TGCGCCAGCAGCCCGAAGGGTCAGCGCGACGACACCGGGGAGCTGTTTTTT.

In this sample, this clonotype turned up a few times. The chain uses TRBV4-1 and TRBJ1-5, with D possibly TRBD1 on 5 matching bases. V dropped 8 bases and J dropped 0 bases, with 14 bases sitting between them. The CDR3 sequence is 15 residues long. Germline V gene data show CDR1 as MGHRA and CDR2 as YSYEKL. CDR3 sequence: CASSGTEISNQPQHF. In nucleotides, the CDR3 is TGCGCCAGCTCAGGGACCGAGATTAGCAATCAGCCCCAGCATTTT.

In its sample, this clonotype was seen a few times. This chain uses TRBV28 with TRBJ2-6; D ambiguous. The V end lost 6 bases, the J end lost 0 bases, and 15 bases lay between the germline ends. The CDR3 runs 17 residues. CDR1 and CDR2 from the germline V gene are MDHEN and SYDVKM. The CDR3 nucleotides are TGTGCCAGCAGCCCCGGGTCCTTCAGCTCTGGGGCCAACGTCCTGACTTTC. Residues: CASSPGSFSSGANVLTF.

This clonotype was counted only a few times. V and J are TRBV9 and TRBJ2-1; 10 bases line up with TRBD2. Germline lookup yields CDR1 SGDLS and CDR2 YYNGEE. Trimming removed 3 bases from V and 8 bases from J; junction bases left unmatched: 17. The CDR3 has 18 amino acids. The CDR3 coding sequence is TGTGCCAGCAGCGCTCCCCGAGCGGGGGGGACCCGGAGAGATGAGCAGTTCTTC. It codes for CASSAPRAGGTRRDEQFF.

The count of this clonotype is one. A read error may produce the germline difference seen at one junction end. V and J are TRBV2 and TRBJ2-7; D unclear. Germline loops: CDR1 SNHLY, CDR2 FYNNEI. The CDR3 extends over 11 amino acids. The DNA of the CDR3 is TGTGTCAGCAGCGTAAAGTACGAGCAGTACTTC. Protein product: CVSSVKYEQYF.

This clonotype was found a few times. V usage is TRBV2 and J usage is TRBJ2-3; no clear D. Germline V gene sequence: CDR1 SNHLY, CDR2 FYNNEI. V was pared by 6 bases and J by 0 bases, with 4 bases between. The CDR3 totals 12 residues. The CDR3 loop reads CASRVSTDTQYF. CDR3 coding DNA: TGTGCCAGCAGGGTTAGCACAGATACGCAGTATTTT.

This clonotype was found a few times. The V gene is TRBV29-1, the J gene TRBJ2-7; TRBD1 agrees at 11 bases. This CDR3 has 13 residues. The V gene end was trimmed by 7 bases and the J gene end by 1 base; junction bases not matched to a gene: 3. The V gene's germline CDR1 is SQVTM and CDR2 ANQGSEA. CDR3 sequence: CSAGQGASYEQYF. The DNA of the CDR3 is TGCAGCGCCGGACAGGGGGCTTCCTACGAGCAGTACTTC.

The rearrangement joins TRBV30 to TRBJ2-1; D uncertain. Trimming shortened V by 1 base and J by 1 base, and 8 bases separated the two germline ends. Germline assignment: CDR1 GTSNPN and CDR2 SVGIG (reference sequence). The CDR3 spans 14 residues. This CDR3 is CAWSALSSYNEQFF. In nucleotides, the CDR3 is TGTGCCTGGAGTGCCCTAAGTTCCTACAATGAGCAGTTCTTC.

The genes are TRBV2 and TRBJ2-3; TRBD2 is a possible D gene (5 bases). CDR1 and CDR2 from the germline V gene are SNHLY and FYNNEI. V was trimmed by 1 base and J by 8 bases, leaving 13 bases between them. This CDR3 is built from 14 residues. DNA for the CDR3: TGTGCCAGCAGTGAAGTACCCCTAGCTTCTACGCAGTATTTT. Translation gives CASSEVPLASTQYF. The full variable domain, completed using reference TRBV2 and TRBJ2-3, is EPEVTQTPSHQVTQMGQEVILRCVPISNHLYFYWYRQILGQKVEFLVSFYNNEISEKSEIFDDQFSVERPDGSNFTLKIRSTKLEDSAMYFCASSEVPLASTQYFGPGTRLTVL.

The genes are TRBV5-1 and TRBJ2-1; 7 nucleotides agree with TRBD1. The V gene end was trimmed by 0 bases and the J gene end by 10 bases; junction bases not matched to a gene: 13. Germline V CDR1 and CDR2: SGHRS, YFSETQ. The CDR3 extends over 16 amino acids. CDR3 protein: CASSLGGTEANYEQFF. In DNA, the CDR3 is TGCGCCAGCAGCTTGGGAGGGACAGAGGCCAATTACGAGCAGTTCTTC.